This T cell receptor beta chain was recorded in a study of T cell repertoires in cytomegalovirus infection (dated 2019 in TCRdb). With regard to the full study: Alongside well-studied HLA-B-restricted epitopes, the peptide stimulations were aimed at recently identified HLA-C-restricted CMV epitopes, whose presentation resists viral immunomodulation. Donor HLA type was relevant to the analysis, as public TCR beta signatures indicated carriage of CMV infection together with the matching HLA type. The investigation overall reported the following: Cumulative frequency of public TCR beta family members discriminated carriers of CMV infection plus the relevant HLA type in this cohort and an independent 352-donor cohort. The ex vivo response was dominated by HLA-C-restricted CMV-specific TCR beta clonotypes, and the single most frequent clonotype in two of eight donors was supplied by these HLA-C-restricted clonotypes.

The treatment or condition label for this specimen denotes: in vitro stimulation with specific CMV peptide epitopes to enrich CMV-specific T cells. CDR1 and CDR2, looked up from the germline V gene (reference sequence), are DFQATT and SNEGSKA. A distance of 22 bases separates the germline ends of V and J, which lose 6 bases and 7 bases respectively. The CDR3, from cysteine to phenylalanine, totals 14 residues. Just CDR3 DNA is preserved here, 42 bases in frame from base 1. Concerning this clonotype: The antigen it recognizes is unknown. No base qualities exist here, and no much larger clone lies one base off it.

These reads were obtained on an Illumina HiSeq 1500. TCRdb took the public reads, trimmed them with fastp at Q25, ran MiXCR for clone calling and kept in-frame beta chains. For every CDR3 protein sequence, its rows merge into one entry that carries the most common genes and DNA. This sample holds approximately 470,000 distinct CDR3 sequences; under 45% were observed only once. The leading ten clones occupy 43% of the sample. The rearranged chain carries TRBV20-1 and TRBJ2-7; TRBD1 is perhaps the D gene, given 6 matching bases. This clonotype was sampled from a human donor in good health (CMV status not recorded). Some clones in this sample may be carry-over from other donors' samples. Sequencing used cultured PBMCs, obtained from culture after CMV antigen stimulation. In nucleotides, the sequence is TGCAGTGCCCCGAGGGGGAGCGCCCAGGGGGAGCAGTACTTC. Translation gives CSAPRGSAQGEQYF.